This T cell receptor (beta chain) is drawn from a study of blood T cell repertoires in COVID-19. The V end lost 6 bases, the J end lost 8 bases, and 13 bases lay between the germline ends. The CDR3 contains 12 residues. In germline, CDR1 is SNHLY, CDR2 FYNNEI. Clones were read by immunoSEQ multiplex PCR, and TCRdb kept only the in-frame ones, dropping some. The profile shows around 160,000 clones, about 80% of them singletons. Participants had their cohort set by participant-reported clinical history. Cohort 3 recovery required two negative PCRs, clearance, or symptom resolution. The chain combines TRBV2 with TRBJ1-1; tentative D call: TRBD1 (6 bases). The sequenced sample was PBMCs or T cells enriched from blood (not recorded which). The TCR was taken from a woman aged 60 to 75 who had recovered from COVID-19. The CDR3 DNA reads TGTGCCAGCAGGGGACAAGTCGGCGAAGCTTTCTTT. Encoded protein: CASRGQVGEAFF.